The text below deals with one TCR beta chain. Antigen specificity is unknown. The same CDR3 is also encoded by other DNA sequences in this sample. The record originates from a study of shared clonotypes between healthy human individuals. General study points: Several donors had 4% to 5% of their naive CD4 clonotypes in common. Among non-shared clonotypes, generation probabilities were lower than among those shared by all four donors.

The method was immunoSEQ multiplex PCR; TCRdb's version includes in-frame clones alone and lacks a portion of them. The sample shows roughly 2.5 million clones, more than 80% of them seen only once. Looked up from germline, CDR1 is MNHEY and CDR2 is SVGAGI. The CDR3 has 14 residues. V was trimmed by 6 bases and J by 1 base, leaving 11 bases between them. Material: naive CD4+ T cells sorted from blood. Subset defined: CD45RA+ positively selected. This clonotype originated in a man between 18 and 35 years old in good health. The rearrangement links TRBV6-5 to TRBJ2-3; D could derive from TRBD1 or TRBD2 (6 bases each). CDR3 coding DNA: TGTGCCAGCAGCCGTAGGGGGGGCACAGATACGCAGTATTTT. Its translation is CASSRRGGTDTQYF.